The 31 T cell receptor beta chains reported below all come from one sample, sequenced in a study of blood T cell repertoires in COVID-19. Sequenced by immunoSEQ multiplex PCR; TCRdb stores in-frame clones only, minus some. The repertoire consists of a few hundred thousand clones, with 80% to 90% occurring once and the leading ten covering 2.2%. Material: PBMCs or T cells enriched from blood (not recorded which). Receptor source: a man under 40 who had recovered from COVID-19.

V gene TRBV11-1 combines with J gene TRBJ2-3, with a possible D match to TRBD1 (6 bases). Trimming removed 6 bases at V and 0 bases at J, with 13 bases between. Germline CDR1 is SGHAT and CDR2 is FQDESV (reference sequence). CDR3 length equals 15 residues. The CDR3 is CASRPRGSSTDTQYF. CDR3 nucleotide sequence: TGTGCCAGCAGACCTAGGGGGTCTAGCACAGATACGCAGTATTTT.

The rearrangement links TRBV19 to TRBJ2-5; 9 bases are shared with TRBD2. In germline, CDR1 is LNHDA, CDR2 SQIVND (reference sequence). Trimming at V came to 7 bases and at J to 1 base, leaving 4 bases not matched to a gene. The CDR3 covers 14 residues. The CDR3 coding sequence is TGTGCCAGTAATTGGCGGGGGGGCCAAGAGACCCAGTACTTC. Its translation: CASNWRGGQETQYF.

This chain uses TRBV9 with TRBJ1-2; D gene unclear. The CDR3 is 13 residues long. CDR1 and CDR2 (germline): SGDLS, YYNGEE. Trimming took off 3 bases at V and 5 bases at J, with 11 bases between the two ends. The CDR3 nucleotides are TGTGCCAGCAGCGAAGACGGAGGATATGGCTACACCTTC. This gives the protein CASSEDGGYGYTF.

The chain recombines TRBV2 with TRBJ1-1; D is possibly TRBD1 (6 bases). This CDR3 is 14 amino acids long. Trimming removed 5 bases at V and 4 bases at J, with 14 bases between. Germline loops: CDR1 SNHLY, CDR2 FYNNEI. In DNA, the CDR3 is TGTGCCAGCAGTCCCCGGGGGGGCAGCACTGAAGCTTTCTTT. Translating gives CASSPRGGSTEAFF.

This chain joins TRBV5-1 and TRBJ1-2; TRBD1 aligns across 8 bases. The V segment lost 4 bases and the J segment 7 bases; nucleotides outside the gene matches: 9. Germline V gene lookup returns CDR1 SGHRS and CDR2 YFSETQ. The CDR3 totals 14 residues. This chain's CDR3 is CASSVDRGAFGYTF. As DNA, the CDR3 is TGCGCCAGCAGCGTCGACAGGGGAGCTTTTGGCTACACCTTC.

The CDR3 sequence is CSVYRGRSEQFF. In DNA form, the CDR3 reads TGCAGCGTTTACAGGGGGCGATCTGAGCAGTTCTTC. This chain joins TRBV29-1 and TRBJ2-1; 9 bases are a match to TRBD1. V shed 5 bases, J shed 9 bases, and the junction held 5 bases outside the gene matches. The CDR3 loop spans 12 amino acids. CDR1 is SQVTM and CDR2 is ANQGSEA in the germline V gene.

The J gene is TRBJ1-1, the V gene TRBV5-1; D ambiguous. Trimming took 4 bases from V and 2 from J, leaving 12 bases between them. From germline, CDR1 is SGHRS and CDR2 YFSETQ. The CDR3 totals 14 residues. The CDR3 sequence: CASSHREINTEAFF. DNA of the CDR3: TGCGCCAGCAGCCACAGAGAAATCAACACTGAAGCTTTCTTT.

The chain employs TRBV4-2 and TRBJ1-2; TRBD1 aligns across 8 bases. V was clipped by 0 bases and J by 6 bases; unmatched bases: 6. The CDR3 is 15 amino acids. Germline V gene sequence: CDR1 LGHNA, CDR2 YNFKEQ. The CDR3 protein is CASSQERGQADGYTF. In nucleotides, the CDR3 is TGTGCCAGCAGCCAAGAAAGGGGACAGGCCGATGGCTACACCTTC.

V gene TRBV9 combines with J gene TRBJ2-1, with 11 bases lining up with TRBD2. Trimming took 7 bases from V and 3 from J; bases not matched to a gene: 9. The CDR3 runs 16 residues. Germline V CDR1 and CDR2: SGDLS, YYNGEE. CDR3 sequence (DNA): TGTGCCAGCCTCCGGGGGACTAGCGGTTTCTACAATGAGCAGTTCTTC. Protein product: CASLRGTSGFYNEQFF.

This chain joins TRBV7-2 and TRBJ1-1, with D perhaps TRBD1 (6 bases). V lost 3 bases and J 0 bases, leaving 17 bases between the germline ends. Germline CDR1 is SGHTA and CDR2 is FQGNSA. The CDR3 runs 17 residues. The CDR3 nucleotides are TGTGCCAGCAGCTTTGAACAGGGATCAGCGATGAACACTGAAGCTTTCTTT. This translates into CASSFEQGSAMNTEAFF.

The rearrangement joins TRBV2 to TRBJ1-1, with 7 positions matching TRBD1. The germline CDR1 and CDR2 sequences are SNHLY and FYNNEI. J lost 10 bases, V lost 9 bases, and 17 bases had no gene match. This CDR3 has 14 residues. CDR3 sequence reads: CASPFMEGAIRAFF. The DNA for the CDR3 is TGTGCCAGTCCCTTCATGGAGGGGGCAATTCGAGCTTTCTTT.

The J gene is TRBJ2-1, the V gene TRBV6-4, with TRBD2 matching 13 bases. Germline lookup yields CDR1 MRHNA and CDR2 SNTAGT. The CDR3 covers 14 residues. Losses at the gene ends were 5 bases for V and 10 bases for J; bases not matched to a gene: 5. The CDR3 bases are TGTGCCAGCAGTACTAGCGGGGGGGCAGGGGAGCAGTTCTTC. It translates to CASSTSGGAGEQFF.

This clone was counted a single time. The chain couples TRBV11-2 to TRBJ1-2, with 7 bases fitting TRBD1. The V gene end was trimmed by 5 bases and the J gene end by 12 bases; junction bases not matched to a gene: 12. Per the germline V gene, CDR1 is SGHAT and CDR2 is FQNNGV. The length of the CDR3 is 13 residues. The CDR3 reads CASSLRTGYENTF. CDR3 DNA: TGTGCCAGCAGCCTAAGGACAGGATACGAGAACACCTTC.

The chain combines TRBV5-1 with TRBJ1-1; 11 nucleotides align to TRBD1. After removal of 0 bases from V and 4 bases from J, the junction contained 8 bases not matched to a gene. CDR3 length equals 17 residues. Per germline, CDR1 SGHRS and CDR2 YFSETQ. In DNA form, the CDR3 reads TGCGCCAGCAGCTTGGCCGGGACAGGGGGGTATGGCACTGAAGCTTTCTTT. It is translated as CASSLAGTGGYGTEAFF. The whole variable domain, remainder taken from reference TRBV5-1 and TRBJ1-1, is KAGVTQTPRYLIKTRGQQVTLSCSPISGHRSVSWYQQTPGQGLQFLFEYFSETQRNKGNFPGRFSGRQFSNSRSEMNVSTLELGDSALYLCASSLAGTGGYGTEAFFGQGTRLTVV.

This clone appeared once. The chain joins TRBV7-3 to TRBJ2-2, with 8 bases aligning to TRBD2. Germline trimming cut 2 bases from V and 4 bases from J; bases unmatched to any gene: 6. Germline V CDR1 and CDR2: SGHTA, FQGTGA. The CDR3 totals 16 residues. This CDR3 reads CASSLVGGVSTGELFF. In nucleotides, the CDR3 is TGTGCCAGCAGCTTAGTCGGGGGGGTATCCACCGGGGAGCTGTTTTTT.

The chain is built from TRBV30 and TRBJ2-7; weak D call: TRBD1 (6 bases). Germline lookup yields CDR1 GTSNPN and CDR2 SVGIG (reference sequence). Trimming pared 4 bases from V and 0 bases from J, leaving 22 bases between. The CDR3 loop spans 17 amino acids. CDR3 amino acids: CAWKTPWTDSLSYEQYF. CDR3 DNA sequence: TGTGCCTGGAAAACCCCGTGGACGGACAGCCTCTCCTACGAGCAGTACTTC. The full variable domain, rest sourced from reference TRBV30 and TRBJ2-7, is SQTIHQWPATLVQPVGSPLSLECTVEGTSNPNLYWYRQAAGRGLQLLFYSVGIGQISSEVPQNLSASRPQDRQFILSSKKLLLSDSGFYLCAWKTPWTDSLSYEQYFGPGTRLTVT.

The chain links TRBV5-1 to TRBJ1-2; a weak D match, TRBD1 (5 bases). The V end lost 4 bases, the J end lost 8 bases, and 15 bases lay between the germline ends. This CDR3 contains 13 residues. Per the germline V gene, CDR1 is SGHRS and CDR2 is YFSETQ. The CDR3 loop is CASSPGQGEGYTF. In DNA, the CDR3 is TGCGCCAGCAGCCCCGGCCAGGGTGAGGGCTACACCTTC.

This sequence joins TRBV27 and TRBJ2-7; no clear D gene. The length of the CDR3 is 9 residues. Germline CDR1 is MNHEY and CDR2 is SMNVEV (reference sequence). Trimming left V 9 bases short and J 3 bases short, with 3 bases between. CDR3 amino acids: CASLYEQYF. The CDR3 bases are TGTGCCAGTCTCTACGAGCAGTACTTC.

The V and J genes are TRBV10-3 and TRBJ2-3, with TRBD2 identical over 16 bases. Trimming at V came to 5 bases and at J to 4 bases, leaving 9 bases not matched to a gene. The CDR3 covers 18 residues. Germline V gene lookup returns CDR1 ENHRY and CDR2 SYGVKD. The DNA for the CDR3 is TGTGCCATCAGTCCCCAGGGGACTAGCGGGGGGGCTCCAGATACGCAGTATTTT. It yields the protein CAISPQGTSGGAPDTQYF.

The CDR3, as DNA: TGTGCCAGCAGCCAGGAGGGGTTGAATCAGCCCCAGCATTTT. The encoded protein is CASSQEGLNQPQHF. V is TRBV3-1 (or the pseudogene TRBV3-2) and J is TRBJ1-5; a possible D gene is TRBD1 (5 bases). The CDR3 runs to 14 residues. Trimming stripped 3 bases from V and 4 bases from J, with 10 bases between. The germline gives CDR1 LGHDT, CDR2 YNNKEL (reference sequence).

The rearrangement uses TRBV10-3 and TRBJ1-2, with 9 positions matching TRBD1. This CDR3 spans 16 amino acids. Germline trimming cut 3 bases from V and 2 bases from J; bases unmatched to any gene: 7. Germline lookup yields CDR1 ENHRY and CDR2 SYGVKD. In DNA, the CDR3 is TGTGCCATCAGTGACAAAACAGGGGGCAGGAACTATGGCTACACCTTC. Amino acids: CAISDKTGGRNYGYTF.

The rearrangement joins TRBV7-2 to TRBJ2-5, with TRBD2 identical over 10 bases. Germline CDR1 and CDR2: SGHTA and FQGNSA. V was pared by 1 base and J by 2 bases, with 4 bases of the junction left unmatched. The CDR3 totals 16 residues. The CDR3: CASSLVAGGQQETQYF. CDR3 DNA sequence: TGTGCCAGCAGCTTAGTAGCGGGGGGACAACAAGAGACCCAGTACTTC.

The chain recombines TRBV9 with TRBJ1-1; D remains ambiguous. Per the germline V gene, CDR1 is SGDLS and CDR2 is YYNGEE. CDR3 length equals 14 residues. V lost 0 bases and J 10 bases, leaving 16 bases between the germline ends. In DNA form, the CDR3 reads TGTGCCAGCAGCGTAGCTAGCGAATCACAGATAGCTTTCTTT. Amino acid sequence: CASSVASESQIAFF. Using reference TRBV9 and TRBJ1-1 for the parts outside the CDR3, the full variable domain is DSGVTQTPKHLITATGQRVTLRCSPRSGDLSVYWYQQSLDQGLQFLIQYYNGEERAKGNILERFSAQQFPDLHSELNLSSLELGDSALYFCASSVASESQIAFFGQGTRLTVV.

This chain connects TRBV7-9 to TRBJ1-1, with D possibly being TRBD1 (5 bases). CDR3 length: 12 amino acids. V lost 3 bases and J lost 3, with 5 bases in between. The germline CDR1 and CDR2 sequences are SEHNR and FQNEAQ (reference sequence). For the CDR3, the DNA is TGTGCCAGCAGCTTCAGGGACACTGAAGCTTTCTTT. Protein product: CASSFRDTEAFF.

The chain is built from TRBV30 and TRBJ2-2, with 7 positions matching TRBD2. V lost 4 bases and J lost 3; bases outside the gene matches: 8. CDR1 is GTSNPN and CDR2 is SVGIG in the germline V gene (reference sequence). This CDR3 is built from 15 residues. The CDR3 region has the DNA TGTGCCTGGACGGCGGGGGTGATCGACACCGGGGAGCTGTTTTTT. Translated, it gives CAWTAGVIDTGELFF.

With regard to this clone: The junction departs from the called germline gene at one end, perhaps through a read error. This rearrangement joins TRBV19 to TRBJ1-2; 7 bases map to TRBD1. The CDR3 runs 10 residues. Germline values: CDR1 LNHDA, CDR2 SQIVND (reference sequence). The chain's CDR3 is CATGTDPPIF. CDR3 DNA sequence: TGTGCCACCGGGACAGACCCTCCTATATTC.

The chain recombines TRBV5-1 with TRBJ1-1; D perhaps matches TRBD1 (6 bases). V was trimmed by 4 bases and J by 1 base, leaving 17 bases between them. Germline lookup yields CDR1 SGHRS and CDR2 YFSETQ. This CDR3 has 16 residues. The CDR3 DNA follows: TGCGCCAGCAGCAGACAGGCCCCCGTAGGGAACACTGAAGCTTTCTTT. Translating gives CASSRQAPVGNTEAFF.

The chain combines TRBV27 with TRBJ2-7; D not resolved. The CDR3 loop spans 13 amino acids. Germline loops: CDR1 MNHEY, CDR2 SMNVEV (reference sequence). Between the trimmed V and J ends, which lost 4 bases and 3 bases, there was a span of 10 bases. The CDR3 protein is CASSSRGSYEQYF. In DNA, the CDR3 is TGTGCCAGCAGTTCCCGTGGTAGCTACGAGCAGTACTTC.

V and J are TRBV6-2 or TRBV6-3 and TRBJ1-5, with TRBD1 matching 7 bases. Germline lookup yields CDR1 MNHEY and CDR2 SVGEGT. Trimming at V came to 6 bases and at J to 1 base, leaving 9 bases not matched to a gene. The CDR3 contains 16 residues. The CDR3 spells CASSQMTGLSNQPQHF. For the CDR3, the DNA is TGTGCCAGCAGCCAGATGACAGGGTTGAGCAATCAGCCCCAGCATTTT.

Worth noting for this clone: Other DNA sequences in this sample translate to the same CDR3. This chain joins TRBV30 and TRBJ1-5; 7 bases are a match to TRBD1. Per the germline V gene, CDR1 is GTSNPN and CDR2 is SVGIG (reference sequence). V shed 1 base, J shed 6 bases, and the junction held 3 bases outside the gene matches. The CDR3 has 13 amino acids. The CDR3 DNA reads TGTGCCTGGAGTGGACAGGGAAGTCAGCCCCAGCATTTT. Protein: CAWSGQGSQPQHF.

This clone showed up just a few times. The CDR3 coding sequence is TGTGCCAGCAGCCCTGTAGGGGGAAATTCACCCCTCCACTTT. Encoded protein: CASSPVGGNSPLHF. The chain uses TRBV11-2 and TRBJ1-6, with D possibly matching TRBD1 (6 bases). CDR1 is SGHAT and CDR2 is FQNNGV in the germline V gene. This CDR3 is built from 14 residues. The ends were cut back, 5 bases at V and 7 bases at J, with 12 bases in the middle.